This TCR beta chain was identified during a study of blood T cell repertoires in COVID-19. Profiling relied on immunoSEQ multiplex PCR, and the TCRdb table lists in-frame clones only, not all of them. This repertoire shows 240,000 or so clones, about 80% found once; its top ten account for around 1.9%. The CDR3 length is 14 residues. Germline loops: CDR1 SGHRS, CDR2 YFSETQ. V dropped 5 bases and J dropped 2 bases, with 13 bases sitting between them. This clone was recorded once. The receptor was derived from a woman over 75 with acute or convalescent COVID-19. The sequencing sample was made of peripheral blood. The chain employs TRBV5-1 and TRBJ1-2; D perhaps matches TRBD1 (5 bases). The CDR3 DNA is TGCGCCAGCAGGGTAGGGCAGGGAAACTATGGCTACACCTTC. The encoded protein is CASRVGQGNYGYTF.